This entry concerns a single T cell receptor (beta chain). The protocol was immunoSEQ multiplex PCR, while the TCRdb copy is restricted to in-frame clones and leaves out a portion. The sample has approximately 140,000 clones, roughly nine tenths seen once. The sample belongs to a study of control samples from healthy donors and cancer patients. The sequenced sample was PBMCs. This receptor was identified in a man in his fifties with head and neck cancer.

The CDR3 DNA reads as TGTGCCAGCAGGCCAGGGTCAAGCTACGAGCAGTACTTC. This translates into CASRPGSSYEQYF. The gene calls are TRBV28 and TRBJ2-7, with a weak D call TRBD1 (5 bases). Germline V gene lookup returns CDR1 MDHEN and CDR2 SYDVKM. The length of the CDR3 is 13 residues. The V and J ends lost 6 bases and 3 bases respectively, with 12 bases between them. The whole variable domain, filled in from reference TRBV28 and TRBJ2-7, reads DVKVTQSSRYLVKRTGEKVFLECVQDMDHENMFWYRQDPGLGLRLIYFSYDVKMKEKGDIPEGYSVSREKKERFSLILESASTNQTSMYLCASRPGSSYEQYFGPGTRLTVT.